This T cell receptor (beta chain) was profiled in a study of cytomegalovirus exposure and HLA in healthy donors. Study as a whole: As an earlier analysis found, about 190 million T cells yielded about 120 million unique TCR beta sequences. Genetic ancestry analysis placed under 90% of the 400 or so donors that were genotyped in the Caucasian-associated cluster.

It was with 60 Vbeta and 13 Jbeta primers that the PCR ran. Clones were read by immunoSEQ multiplex PCR, and TCRdb kept only the in-frame ones, dropping some. The sample records hundreds of thousands of clones, 70% to 80% being singletons. The germline V and J ends were trimmed by 3 bases and 8 bases, with 11 bases remaining between them. Germline V gene data show CDR1 as MNHEY and CDR2 as SMNVEV (reference sequence). The CDR3 has 13 residues. The genes are TRBV27 and TRBJ2-1, with D maybe TRBD1 (5 bases). Sequences were obtained from PBMCs. The receptor was isolated from a woman between 55 and 75 years old in good health and CMV-seropositive. DNA for the CDR3: TGTGCCAGCAGTTTGCGCAGGGTCGATGAGCAGTTCTTC. Its protein product is CASSLRRVDEQFF.